The 15 T cell receptor beta chains below come from one sample, sequenced in a study of T cell responses to AZD1222 COVID-19 vaccine. Clones were read by immunoSEQ multiplex PCR, and TCRdb kept only the in-frame ones, dropping some. The sample comprises 110,000 to 150,000 clones, over 75% of which are singletons, and around 7.8% rests with the top ten. Sample: peripheral blood, taken on day 0 of AZD1222 vaccination. All receptors come from an adult in good health.

V usage is TRBV11-2 and J usage is TRBJ1-2; weak D call: TRBD1 (5 bases). Germline V gene sequence: CDR1 SGHAT, CDR2 FQNNGV. V was clipped by 0 bases and J by 8 bases, with 10 bases between them. This CDR3 has 13 residues. The CDR3 loop is CASSLEPGQGYTF. The CDR3 bases are TGTGCCAGCAGCTTAGAGCCAGGGCAGGGCTACACCTTC.

The V gene is TRBV6-6, the J gene TRBJ1-1; 11 bases line up with TRBD1. The CDR3 contains 16 residues. Trimming cost V 5 bases and J 0 bases; bases outside gene matches: 5. CDR1 is MNHNY, CDR2 SVGAGI, per germline (reference sequence). CDR3 DNA sequence: TGTGCCAGCAGTCATCGGACAGGGGGCCTGAACACTGAAGCTTTCTTT. It is translated as CASSHRTGGLNTEAFF.

This clone was observed once. V usage is TRBV16 and J usage is TRBJ2-1; 12 nucleotides line up with TRBD2. Germline V gives CDR1 KGHSY, CDR2 FQNENV. V shed 2 bases, J shed 7 bases, and the junction held 9 bases outside the gene matches. CDR3 length equals 17 residues. The CDR3 DNA sequence: TGTGCCAGCAGCCAAACTAGCGGGGGGCCCCACGGGAATGAGCAGTTCTTC. Its translation: CASSQTSGGPHGNEQFF.

The chain carries TRBV28 and TRBJ2-7, with D unclear. The CDR3 loop spans 13 amino acids. The V end lost 2 bases, the J end lost 0 bases, and 5 bases lay between the germline ends. Germline CDR1 reads MDHEN; CDR2 reads SYDVKM. CDR3: CASSLVGSYEQYF. CDR3 sequence (DNA): TGTGCCAGCAGTTTAGTTGGCTCCTACGAGCAGTACTTC.

The chain uses TRBV11-2 and TRBJ2-1; 7 bases are a match to TRBD1. The germline V gene encodes CDR1 SGHAT and CDR2 FQNNGV. Unmatched junction bases numbered 7, after V lost 5 bases and J lost 9 bases. This CDR3 is built from 13 residues. CDR3 bases: TGTGCCAGCAGCCCACAGGGGTACGCTGAGCAGTTCTTC. It yields the protein CASSPQGYAEQFF.

V gene TRBV2 combines with J gene TRBJ2-7; 13 bases are a match to TRBD2. This CDR3 is 15 amino acids long. J lost 2 bases, V lost 6 bases, and 4 bases had no gene match. Germline CDR1 reads SNHLY; CDR2 reads FYNNEI. CDR3 coding DNA: TGTGCCAGCAGGGCCGGGACTAGCGGGACCTACGAGCAGTACTTC. It codes for CASRAGTSGTYEQYF.

This clone showed up just a few times. The CDR3 loop reads CASSETGGPRNEQFF. In DNA form, the CDR3 reads TGTGCCAGCAGTGAGACGGGGGGGCCAAGAAATGAGCAGTTCTTC. The chain uses TRBV6-4 and TRBJ2-1, with 8 bases aligning to TRBD2. Germline-derived CDR1 and CDR2 are MRHNA and SNTAGT. The CDR3 sequence is 15 residues long. V lost 3 bases and J lost 7; bases outside the gene matches: 8.

This clone has a single count. The chain joins TRBV3-1 (or the pseudogene TRBV3-2) to TRBJ2-1; no clear D. The CDR3 sequence is 16 residues long. V lost 4 bases, J lost 9 bases, and 22 bases lay in between. The germline gives CDR1 LGHDT, CDR2 YNNKEL (reference sequence). The CDR3 DNA sequence: TGTGCCAGCAGCCGGACCGGGCAGTCCTCAAGGAGTGAGCAGTTCTTC. It translates to CASSRTGQSSRSEQFF.

V and J are TRBV12-5 and TRBJ2-5; D might be TRBD2 (5 bases). CDR1 LGHNT and CDR2 FRNRAP come from the germline V gene. V gave up 6 bases and J gave up 7 bases, with 12 bases separating them. CDR3 length equals 12 residues. The CDR3 bases are TGTGCTAGTGGCTCCGAGGGTGGGACCCAGTACTTC. It specifies CASGSEGGTQYF.

The V and J genes are TRBV30 and TRBJ2-7; D unclear. Germline-derived CDR1 and CDR2 are GTSNPN and SVGIG (reference sequence). V gave up 4 bases and J gave up 4 bases, with 11 bases separating them. The CDR3 runs 12 residues. For the CDR3, the DNA is TGTGCCTGGAAGCTAGACGGGTACGAGCAGTACTTC. It encodes CAWKLDGYEQYF.

V gene TRBV3-1 (or the pseudogene TRBV3-2) combines with J gene TRBJ2-1, with 12 bases that match TRBD2. The J segment lost 5 bases and the V segment lost 0 bases, leaving 5 bases of the junction unmatched. The CDR3 is made up of 17 amino acids. Germline V CDR1 and CDR2: LGHDT, YNNKEL (reference sequence). CDR3 sequence reads: CASSQDLASGGDNEQFF. The CDR3 DNA follows: TGTGCCAGCAGCCAAGATCTGGCTAGCGGGGGGGACAATGAGCAGTTCTTC.

The table lists this clone with a count of one. This sequence joins TRBV19 and TRBJ1-5; no clear D. Trimming took 6 bases from V and 5 from J, leaving 8 bases between them. The length of the CDR3 is 12 residues. Germline lookup yields CDR1 LNHDA and CDR2 SQIVND (reference sequence). The CDR3 reads CASSFVDQPQHF. CDR3 in DNA: TGTGCCAGTAGCTTTGTTGATCAGCCCCAGCATTTT.

The chain employs TRBV10-1 and TRBJ1-3; no clear D gene. CDR1 WNHNN and CDR2 SYGVQD come from the germline V gene (reference sequence). The CDR3 has 16 residues. Deletions cut 0 bases from V and 0 bases from J, with 9 bases between. CDR3: CASSESGQDSGNTIYF. The CDR3 nucleotides read TGCGCCAGCAGTGAGTCTGGGCAGGACTCTGGAAACACCATATATTTT.

This rearrangement joins TRBV10-3 to TRBJ1-1; D is uncertain. The V gene's germline CDR1 is ENHRY and CDR2 SYGVKD. The V end lost 3 bases, the J end lost 6 bases, and 17 bases lay between the germline ends. This CDR3 spans 15 amino acids. CDR3 nucleotides: TGTGCCATCAGTGACGAAAGGGAGGGAACCCCTGAAGCTTTCTTT. Protein sequence: CAISDEREGTPEAFF.

This rearrangement joins TRBV20-1 to TRBJ1-1, with D hard to call. This CDR3 has 10 residues. V was pared by 6 bases and J by 5 bases, with 7 bases between. The germline V gene has CDR1 DFQATT and CDR2 SNEGSKA (reference sequence). CDR3 protein: CSALITEAFF. The CDR3 DNA reads TGCAGTGCCCTGATTACTGAAGCTTTCTTT.